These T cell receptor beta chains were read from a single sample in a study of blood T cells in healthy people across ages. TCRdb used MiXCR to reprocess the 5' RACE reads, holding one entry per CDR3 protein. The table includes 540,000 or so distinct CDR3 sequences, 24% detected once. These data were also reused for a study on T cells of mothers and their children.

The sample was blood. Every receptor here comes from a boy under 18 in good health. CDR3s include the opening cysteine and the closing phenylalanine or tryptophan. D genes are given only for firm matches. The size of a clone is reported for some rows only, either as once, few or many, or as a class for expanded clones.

CDR3 DNA: TGTGCCACCAGTGATTTCTTTCGGGATCAAGAGACCCAGTACTTC
CDR3 protein: CATSDFFRDQETQYF
J gene: TRBJ2-5
clone size: few
D gene: -
V gene: TRBV24-1

CDR3 DNA: TGTGCCAGTACCCCGACAGCCGCGAGGACTGAAGCTTTCTTT
CDR3 protein: CASTPTAARTEAFF
J gene: TRBJ1-1
clone size: -
D gene: -
V gene: TRBV19

CDR3 DNA: TGTGCCAGCAGCGTAGATAGTAGCGGGGGACCTCAAGAGACCCAGTACTTC
CDR3 protein: CASSVDSSGGPQETQYF
J gene: TRBJ2-5
clone size: -
D gene: TRBD2
V gene: TRBV9

CDR3 DNA: TGTGCCACCAGCCCCAGGAACACCGGGGAGCTGTTTTTT
CDR3 protein: CATSPRNTGELFF
J gene: TRBJ2-2
clone size: few
D gene: -
V gene: TRBV24-1

CDR3 DNA: TGTGCCAGCAGCGCGACAGGGAGTCGCTCTGGGGCCAACGTCCTGACTTTC
CDR3 protein: CASSATGSRSGANVLTF
J gene: TRBJ2-6
clone size: few
D gene: TRBD1
V gene: TRBV9

CDR3 DNA: TGTGCCAGCAGCTTAAATTTGGCGGGCGAGCAGTACTTC
CDR3 protein: CASSLNLAGEQYF
J gene: TRBJ2-7
clone size: -
D gene: -
V gene: TRBV7-2

CDR3 DNA: TGTGCCAGCAGCTTAGGTTTAGTGCAAGGCGAGCAGTACTTC
CDR3 protein: CASSLGLVQGEQYF
J gene: TRBJ2-7
clone size: few
D gene: -
V gene: TRBV11-2

CDR3 DNA: TGTGCCAGCAGCCCCCAGGCTTCAGGGGGCGCAGAAGGCTACACCTTC
CDR3 protein: CASSPQASGGAEGYTF
J gene: TRBJ1-2
clone size: -
D gene: TRBD1
V gene: TRBV7-2

CDR3 DNA: TGCAGTGCTACCCCTTCCTTGTGGGGGCCAGCCAGAGCAAAACTGTTTTTT
CDR3 protein: CSATPSLWGPARAKLFF
J gene: TRBJ1-4
clone size: -
D gene: -
V gene: TRBV20-1

CDR3 DNA: TGCAGTGCTAGGGCGGCGGCGAGCTCCTACAATGAGCAGTTCTTC
CDR3 protein: CSARAAASSYNEQFF
J gene: TRBJ2-1
clone size: few
D gene: -
V gene: TRBV20-1

CDR3 DNA: TGTGCCAGCGGGGGTTTGGACTACTACGAGCAGTACTTC
CDR3 protein: CASGGLDYYEQYF
J gene: TRBJ2-7
clone size: -
D gene: -
V gene: TRBV27

CDR3 DNA: TGTGCCAGCATCCCGTGGCGGACTAGCGGGACCCACACAGATACGCAGTATTTT
CDR3 protein: CASIPWRTSGTHTDTQYF
J gene: TRBJ2-3
clone size: -
D gene: TRBD2
V gene: TRBV7-8

CDR3 DNA: TGTGCCAGCAGCGAACTAGCGGGGGACACAGATACGCAGTATTTT
CDR3 protein: CASSELAGDTDTQYF
J gene: TRBJ2-3
clone size: -
D gene: TRBD2
V gene: TRBV11-2

CDR3 DNA: TGTGCCAAAATCCCCCATACGCAGTATTTT
CDR3 protein: CAKIPHTQYF
J gene: TRBJ2-3
clone size: once
D gene: -
V gene: TRBV28

CDR3 DNA: TGCAGCGCCGGACCAAGCTTCTACGAGCAGTACTTC
CDR3 protein: CSAGPSFYEQYF
J gene: TRBJ2-7
clone size: few
D gene: -
V gene: TRBV29-1